The text below deals with one T cell receptor (beta chain). Antigen: not known. Investigators merged groups given second doses at roughly 4 or roughly 12 weeks. This entry comes from a study of T cell responses to AZD1222 COVID-19 vaccine. General observations from the study: Vaccine-associated CD4 TCRs spanned spike, dominant at 160-218 and 743-854. Most donors were white British and more were female, and clonal diversity was possibly underestimated.

Clones were read by immunoSEQ multiplex PCR, and TCRdb kept only the in-frame ones, dropping some. The sample yields around 80,000 clones, around 85% seen once. Material: peripheral blood, obtained 28 days after the second AZD1222 dose. The TCR comes from an adult who received the AZD1222 COVID-19 vaccine.

CDR3 residues: CASGLTPGSSNWELFF. The CDR3 nucleotides read TGTGCCAGCGGACTGACCCCGGGGTCCTCCAACTGGGAGCTGTTTTTT. The rearrangement joins TRBV28 to TRBJ2-2; possible D gene TRBD2, 5 bases. Between the trimmed V and J ends, which lost 8 bases and 9 bases, there was a span of 25 bases. The CDR3 contains 16 residues. The germline CDR1 and CDR2 sequences are MDHEN and SYDVKM.